The 24 T cell receptor beta chains in this list originate from one sample, sequenced in a study of read filtering for tumor transcriptome and immune sequencing. From 300 to 400 ng of RNA, a library with molecular barcoded alpha/delta and beta/gamma adaptors was made. Each CDR3 protein gets one entry after TCRdb re-called the reads with MiXCR. This repertoire shows fewer than 25,000 distinct CDR3 sequences, 20% found once; its top ten account for roughly a sixth. Sample: a population of CD138-negative cells sorted from bone marrow. Every receptor here comes from a donor older than 35 with multiple myeloma.

This clonotype was counted at least ten times. This rearrangement joins TRBV29-1 to TRBJ2-1; TRBD1 matches at 8 bases. Germline-derived CDR1 and CDR2 are SQVTM and ANQGSEA. V dropped 3 bases and J dropped 8; count of bases not matched to a gene: 3. This CDR3 region has 12 residues. This CDR3 is CSVDRGRDEQFF. The CDR3 nucleotides read TGCAGCGTTGACAGGGGGCGCGATGAGCAGTTCTTC.

This clonotype was observed once. The conserved final phenylalanine or tryptophan is absent from the CDR3, which likely points to a read error. The chain combines TRBV11-2 with TRBJ2-6, with a tentative D call TRBD1 (5 bases). This CDR3 is built from 14 residues. CDR1 is SGHAT and CDR2 is FQNNGV in the germline V gene. The CDR3 loop reads CASTVTSGAIVLTY. For the CDR3, the DNA is TGTGCCAGCACCGTTACCTCTGGGGCCATCGTCCTGACTTAC.

As for this clonotype: A far larger clone differs by one base, so this is likely a read error. The V gene is TRBV27, the J gene TRBJ2-1; tentatively, D is TRBD1 (6 bases). This CDR3 contains 14 residues. Germline V gene lookup returns CDR1 MNHEY and CDR2 SMNVEV (reference sequence). The ends were cut back, 6 bases at V and 10 bases at J, with 19 bases in the middle. DNA of the CDR3: TGTGCCAGCAGCCAAACAGGGCCCTATTACGAGCAGTTCTTC. This encodes CASSQTGPYYEQFF.

This clonotype is medium-sized within its sample. The chain combines TRBV5-6 with TRBJ2-1, with 10 bases aligning to TRBD2. From germline, CDR1 is SGHDT and CDR2 YYEEEE. CDR3 length: 18 amino acids. V trimming: 3 bases; J trimming: 1 base; junction bases outside the gene matches: 10. Here the CDR3 reads CASSSRAASGRSYNEQFF. In nucleotides, the CDR3 is TGTGCCAGCAGCTCCCGGGCCGCTAGCGGGAGATCCTACAATGAGCAGTTCTTC.

This clonotype was counted ten times or more. The rearrangement joins TRBV2 to TRBJ2-5, with D perhaps matching TRBD1 (5 bases). The CDR3 is 14 amino acids. Germline assignment: CDR1 SNHLY and CDR2 FYNNEI. The V end was cut by 2 bases, the J end by 4 bases, with 11 bases between. CDR3 DNA sequence: TGTGCCAGCAGTGAATCCGACAGTACAGAGACCCAGTACTTC. Its protein product is CASSESDSTETQYF.

This clonotype was counted at least ten times. The chain combines TRBV10-2 with TRBJ2-2, with 8 bases matching TRBD2. Trimming took 2 bases from V and 8 from J; bases not matched to a gene: 4. In germline, CDR1 is WSHSY, CDR2 SAAADI. The CDR3 length is 14 residues. This CDR3 reads CASSELSGKGELFF. Here the CDR3 DNA reads TGCGCCAGCAGTGAGCTTAGCGGGAAGGGGGAGCTGTTTTTT.

Turning to this clonotype: A much larger clone differs by one base, so this may be a read error. The chain carries TRBV28 and TRBJ2-1; 7 nucleotides align to TRBD2. Germline-derived CDR1 and CDR2 are MDHEN and SYDVKM. The CDR3 loop spans 16 amino acids. The CDR3 here is CAGSLLARGNYNEQFF. In nucleotides, the CDR3 is TGTGCCGGCAGTTTACTAGCGCGAGGGAACTACAATGAGCAGTTCTTC. The full variable domain, in which reference TRBV28 and TRBJ2-1 provide the parts outside the CDR3, is DVKVTQSSRYLVKRTGEKVFLECVQDMDHENMFWYRQDPGLGLRLIYFSYDVKMKEKGDIPEGYSVSREKKERFSLILESASTNQTSMYLCAGSLLARGNYNEQFFGPGTRLTVL.

This clonotype came up many times. The V call is TRBV5-1, the J call TRBJ1-5; possibly TRBD1 for D (6 bases). The CDR3 spans 15 residues. Trimming pared 0 bases from V and 7 bases from J, leaving 14 bases between. Germline V gives CDR1 SGHRS, CDR2 YFSETQ. CDR3 DNA: TGCGCCAGCAGCTTGGGAGAAAGGGGGGGCCAGCCCCAGCATTTT. Translation gives CASSLGERGGQPQHF.

By its share, this clonotype is medium-sized. This chain uses TRBV10-3 with TRBJ2-1; D possibly corresponds to TRBD1 (6 bases). The CDR3 is 13 residues long. V lost 4 bases and J 7 bases, leaving 11 bases between the germline ends. CDR1 and CDR2 from the germline V gene are ENHRY and SYGVKD. In nucleotides, the CDR3 is TGTGCCATCAGTGGTAACAGGGCTAATGAGCAGTTCTTC. The encoded protein is CAISGNRANEQFF.

This clonotype was seen a single time. A single base is all that separates this from a far larger clone, so a read error is likely. The genes are TRBV6-6 and TRBJ2-1, with D perhaps TRBD2 (6 bases). V lost 4 bases and J 7 bases, leaving 14 bases between the germline ends. The germline V gene has CDR1 MNHNY and CDR2 SVGAGI (reference sequence). This CDR3 has 14 amino acids. The CDR3 is CASSFGTGWNEQFF. CDR3 nucleotides: TGTGCCAGCAGTTTCGGGACTGGCTGGAATGAGCAGTTCTTC.

This clonotype was detected ten times or more. V usage is TRBV14 and J usage is TRBJ2-2; D is unresolved. Germline CDR1 reads SGHDN; CDR2 reads FVKESK. CDR3 size: 15 residues. Trimming took 0 bases from V and 6 from J, leaving 11 bases between them. The CDR3 spells CASSQDNKWAGELFF. The DNA for the CDR3 is TGTGCCAGCAGCCAAGATAATAAATGGGCCGGGGAGCTGTTTTTT.

Worth noting for this clonotype: A far larger clone is one nucleotide away, so this likely arose from a read error. Here the CDR3 omits its conserved ending phenylalanine or tryptophan, so a read error is the likely source. The V and J genes are TRBV6-5 and TRBJ2-7; perhaps TRBD1 as D (6 bases). Deletions cut 4 bases from V and 2 bases from J, with 12 bases between. Per the germline V gene, CDR1 is MNHEY and CDR2 is SVGAGI. This CDR3 region has 14 residues. CDR3 in DNA: TGTGCCAGCAGTTTGGACAGTGGACCCTACGAGCAGTACTTA. Translating gives CASSLDSGPYEQYL.

The V gene is TRBV7-9, the J gene TRBJ1-5; no clear D. The V end was cut by 2 bases, the J end by 4 bases, with 12 bases between. This CDR3 is 15 amino acids long. Germline-derived CDR1 and CDR2 are SEHNR and FQNEAQ (reference sequence). The CDR3 here is CASSLSGGNNQPQHF. The CDR3 DNA is TGTGCCAGCAGCTTATCAGGCGGCAATAATCAGCCCCAGCATTTT.

This clonotype came up many times. The chain employs TRBV7-3 and TRBJ2-3; 7 bases line up with TRBD2. The ends lost 3 bases at V and 0 bases at J; junction bases unmatched: 3. This CDR3 is 15 amino acids long. The germline gives CDR1 SGHTA, CDR2 FQGTGA. DNA of the CDR3: TGTGCCAGCAGCTTCGCTAGCGGAAGCACAGATACGCAGTATTTT. It translates to CASSFASGSTDTQYF.

This clonotype was seen many times. V is TRBV27 and J is TRBJ2-1; TRBD2 might be the D (6 bases). Germline loops: CDR1 MNHEY, CDR2 SMNVEV (reference sequence). Deletions cut 4 bases from V and 10 bases from J, with 14 bases between. There are 13 residues in the CDR3. This CDR3 reads CASSWGLPMEQFF. CDR3 in DNA: TGTGCCAGCAGTTGGGGACTCCCTATGGAGCAGTTCTTC.

Regarding this clonotype: This probably arose from a read error, given a far larger clone one base away. The rearrangement joins TRBV6-2 or TRBV6-3 to TRBJ2-5; D possibly corresponds to TRBD1 (6 bases). V lost 11 bases and J lost 5, with 15 bases in between. The CDR3 is 12 residues long. Germline CDR1 MNHEY, CDR2 SVGEGT. The CDR3 loop is CAGKGVVETQYF. The CDR3 DNA reads TGTGCCGGCAAGGGGGTGGTTGAGACCCAGTACTTC.

This clonotype came up many times. J is TRBJ2-7 and V is TRBV7-8; the match to TRBD2 covers 9 bases. The V segment lost 1 base and the J segment 3 bases; nucleotides outside the gene matches: 1. CDR1 is SGHVS and CDR2 is FQNEAQ in the germline V gene. The CDR3 is 14 amino acids. CDR3 sequence: CASSLGLADYEQYF. The DNA for the CDR3 is TGTGCCAGCAGCTTAGGACTAGCGGACTACGAGCAGTACTTC.

The chain combines TRBV5-1 with TRBJ2-1; 10 bases agree with TRBD2. In germline, CDR1 is SGHRS, CDR2 YFSETQ. Losses at the gene ends were 4 bases for V and 12 bases for J; bases not matched to a gene: 16. The CDR3 loop spans 16 amino acids. The CDR3 spells CASSVAVSSGRDAQFF. The CDR3 DNA reads TGCGCCAGCAGCGTTGCCGTTTCTAGCGGGAGAGATGCGCAGTTCTTC.

For this clonotype: No conserved phenylalanine or tryptophan is present at the end of the CDR3, so a read error is the likely explanation. This chain connects TRBV20-1 to TRBJ2-1; 9 bases match TRBD2. Germline CDR1 is DFQATT and CDR2 is SNEGSKA (reference sequence). This CDR3 comprises 14 residues. Trimming at V came to 2 bases and at J to 6 bases, leaving 5 bases not matched to a gene. CDR3 nucleotides: TGCAGTGCTAGACTAGCGGGGAGGTCCAATGAGCAGTTCCTC. Translation gives CSARLAGRSNEQFL.

This clonotype was picked up many times. CDR3: CASSRETRTNEQFF. The DNA of the CDR3 is TGTGCCAGCAGCCGAGAGACTAGGACAAATGAGCAGTTCTTC. V usage is TRBV7-9 and J usage is TRBJ2-1, with D tentatively TRBD2 (6 bases). Trimming took 5 bases from V and 7 from J, leaving 15 bases between them. The CDR3 length is 14 residues. CDR1 and CDR2 from the germline V gene are SEHNR and FQNEAQ (reference sequence).

In this sample, this clonotype turned up many times. This rearrangement joins TRBV28 to TRBJ2-1; 7 bases map to TRBD2. The V gene end was trimmed by 7 bases and the J gene end by 6 bases; junction bases not matched to a gene: 9. The germline V gene has CDR1 MDHEN and CDR2 SYDVKM. The CDR3 runs 14 residues. The CDR3 region has the DNA TGTGCCAGCACCACCTCCCGGGAGGCCAATGAGCAGTTCTTC. Translating gives CASTTSREANEQFF.

This clonotype was observed many times. This chain's CDR3 is CASSPRVPPYEQYF. CDR3 coding DNA: TGTGCCAGCAGCCCCCGGGTCCCCCCCTACGAGCAGTACTTC. The chain links TRBV7-2 to TRBJ2-7; D is unresolved. The CDR3 totals 14 residues. V lost 5 bases and J lost 2, with 13 bases in between. Germline CDR1 and CDR2: SGHTA and FQGNSA.

Worth noting for this clonotype: Relative to the germline gene, one junction end is altered; a read error may explain this. The chain has TRBV3-1 and TRBJ2-3; 7 nucleotides agree with TRBD2. CDR3 size: 17 residues. Germline values: CDR1 LGHDT, CDR2 YNNKEL (reference sequence). DNA for the CDR3: TGTGCCAGTAGCCAAGGTATTACTAGCGCATACACAGATACGCAGTATTTT. It is translated as CASSQGITSAYTDTQYF.

This clonotype was observed many times. V usage is TRBV7-9 and J usage is TRBJ2-3, with 11 bases fitting TRBD2. J was trimmed by 3 bases and V by 5 bases; bases with no gene match: 16. The germline V gene has CDR1 SEHNR and CDR2 FQNEAQ (reference sequence). The CDR3 sequence is 19 residues long. CDR3 coding DNA: TGTGCCAGCAGCACCCGGACTAGCGGGTACCGCTTCCCGACAGATACGCAGTATTTT. As protein: CASSTRTSGYRFPTDTQYF.